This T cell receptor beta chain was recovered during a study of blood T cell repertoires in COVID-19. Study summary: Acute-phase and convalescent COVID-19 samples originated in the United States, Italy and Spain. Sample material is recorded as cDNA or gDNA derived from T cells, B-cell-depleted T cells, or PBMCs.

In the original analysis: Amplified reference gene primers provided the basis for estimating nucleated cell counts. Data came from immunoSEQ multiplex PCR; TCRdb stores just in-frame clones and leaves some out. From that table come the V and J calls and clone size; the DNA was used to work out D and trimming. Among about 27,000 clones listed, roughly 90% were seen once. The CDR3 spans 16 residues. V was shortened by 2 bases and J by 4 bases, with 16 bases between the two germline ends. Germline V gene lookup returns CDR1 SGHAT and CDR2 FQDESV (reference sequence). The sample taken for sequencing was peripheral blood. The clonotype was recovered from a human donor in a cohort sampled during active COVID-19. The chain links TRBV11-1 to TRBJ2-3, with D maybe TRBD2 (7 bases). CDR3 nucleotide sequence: TGTGCCAGCAGCTTAAGGGCGGGGGCCAGGGCAGATACGCAGTATTTT. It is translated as CASSLRAGARADTQYF.